A selection of T cell receptor beta chains follows, all from one sample in a study of beta chain features in type 1 diabetes. Measured with immunoSEQ multiplex PCR; TCRdb has only the in-frame clones, and not every one. The profile covers 200,000 to 250,000 clones, with about 11% appearing a single time and 1% to 1.5% taken by the ten largest. The sequencing input was central memory CD4+ T cells from blood. These TCRs come from a man younger than 35 in good health. The CDR3 runs from the conserved cysteine through the conserved F or W. The D gene is left open where the match is weak. Size is omitted from some rows. Given values are once, few, many or a class for expanded clones.

V gene	D gene	J gene	clone size	CDR3 DNA	CDR3 protein
TRBV11-2	.	TRBJ2-2	.	TGTGCCAGCATGCGGAGTTTTACCGGGGAGCTGTTTTTT	CASMRSFTGELFF
TRBV6-1	TRBD1	TRBJ1-1	.	TGTGCCAGCAGAGCAGGGGGGGCGCTTGCTGAAGCTTTCTTT	CASRAGGALAEAFF
TRBV28	.	TRBJ2-3	few	TGTGCCAGCAGTTCCCCGATGGCCCATCTAGATACGCAGTATTTT	CASSSPMAHLDTQYF
TRBV18	.	TRBJ2-1	.	TGTGCCAGCTCACTTACCGGGGCTCCACCCTGGGATGAGCAGTTCTTC	CASSLTGAPPWDEQFF
TRBV6-6	.	TRBJ2-3	few	TGTGCCAGCAGTTACTCTCCTAACACAGATACGCAGTATTTT	CASSYSPNTDTQYF
TRBV6-5	.	TRBJ1-1	few	TGTGCCAGCAGTCACGGACGGAACACTGAAGCTTTCTTT	CASSHGRNTEAFF
TRBV23-1	.	TRBJ1-2	many	TGCGCCAGCAGTCAATCGGCGCGGAAGTTTAGCGGTGGCTACACCTTC	CASSQSARKFSGGYTF
TRBV6-6	.	TRBJ1-4	few	TGTGCCAGCAGTTACAGGAGGCCTACTAATGAAAAACTGTTTTTT	CASSYRRPTNEKLFF
TRBV18	.	TRBJ2-5	.	TGTGCCAGCTCACCAAGTCAGCAAGAGACCCAGTACTTC	CASSPSQQETQYF
TRBV19	.	TRBJ2-5	.	TGTGCCAGTAGGACCAACACCGGGGGATCGGAGACCCAGTACTTC	CASRTNTGGSETQYF
TRBV6-5	.	TRBJ2-3	.	TGTGCCAGCAGTTACGGTGCCCTCTCAGGAGCAGATACGCAGTATTTT	CASSYGALSGADTQYF
TRBV4-2	TRBD1	TRBJ1-5	.	TGTGCCAGCAGCCAAGATAGGGGACAGAATCAGCCCCAGCATTTT	CASSQDRGQNQPQHF
TRBV30	.	TRBJ1-1	.	TGTGCCTGGAATAGGGGAGTCATGTATAGAGCTGAAGCTTTCTTT	CAWNRGVMYRAEAFF
TRBV30	.	TRBJ1-3	.	TGTGCCTGGAGTGTAGGGAATTTTGGAAACACCATATATTTT	CAWSVGNFGNTIYF
TRBV6-1	TRBD1	TRBJ2-4	.	TGTGCCAGCAGTGTAACAGGGGTGTACAAAAACATTCAGTACTTC	CASSVTGVYKNIQYF
TRBV7-6	.	TRBJ2-5	once	TGTGCCAGCAGCTTAGAGAAAGCTACCCAGTACTTC	CASSLEKATQYF
TRBV7-3	.	TRBJ2-3	few	TGTGCCAGCAGCCGACGGACAGCTGGGTCAGATACGCAGTATTTT	CASSRRTAGSDTQYF